These T cell receptor beta chains were read from a single sample in a study of blood T cell repertoires in COVID-19. Data came from immunoSEQ multiplex PCR; TCRdb stores just in-frame clones and leaves some out. The data hold around 190,000 clones, with around 87% observed a single time. Sequencing used PBMCs or T cells enriched from blood (not recorded which). The receptors derive from a woman between 35 and 50 years old in a cohort exposed to, infected with or recovered from COVID-19 (not recorded which). The CDR3 runs from the conserved cysteine through the conserved F or W. The order of the fields is CDR3 length, clone size, D gene, J gene, V gene, CDR3 DNA, CDR3 protein. A D gene is named only where the DNA matches it firmly. For some rows the clone size is stated as once, few or many, or as a class when expanded; others skip it.

17 . . TRBJ1-2 TRBV4-1 TGCGCCAGCAGCCATCTACGGGGGGGGGCAGCTAACTATGGCTACACCTTC CASSHLRGGAANYGYTF
15 . TRBD1 TRBJ1-1 TRBV14 TGTGCCAGCAGCACCCACCGGACAGGATTCACTGAAGCTTTCTTT CASSTHRTGFTEAFF
17 . TRBD2 TRBJ2-1 TRBV19 TGTGCCAGTAGTTTACTAGCGGGGGGGCCAATGGGCAATGAGCAGTTCTTC CASSLLAGGPMGNEQFF
16 . TRBD1 TRBJ1-6 TRBV2 TGTGCCAGCAGGAGGGACAGGGGGTCCTATAATTCACCCCTCCACTTT CASRRDRGSYNSPLHF
15 . TRBD1 TRBJ1-1 TRBV13 TGTGCCAGCAGCTTAGCGGCAGGGGGATATACTGAAGCTTTCTTT CASSLAAGGYTEAFF
19 . TRBD1 TRBJ2-6 TRBV19 TGTGCCAGTAGTGTCCGGGACAGGGGCCTTTCGGTAGGGGCCAACGTCCTGACTTTC CASSVRDRGLSVGANVLTF
14 . . TRBJ2-3 TRBV5-1 TGCGCCAGCAGCTTGGCGGGCGGGGAAGACACGCAGTATTTT CASSLAGGEDTQYF
15 . . TRBJ1-1 TRBV11-2 TGTGCCAGCAGCTTAGGACCTGGGGGCAGAACTGAAGCTTTCTTT CASSLGPGGRTEAFF
13 . . TRBJ1-1 TRBV19 TGTGCCAGTAGTATGGGGGGAGTCACTGAAGCTTTCTTT CASSMGGVTEAFF
13 once . TRBJ1-1 TRBV5-1 TGCGCCAGCAGTGGGGGGGAGGTAACTGAAGCTTTCTTT CASSGGEVTEAFF
12 . . TRBJ2-7 TRBV10-2 TGCGCCAGCAGTGCCCTCTCCTACGAGCAGTACTTC CASSALSYEQYF
14 . . TRBJ1-5 TRBV27 TGTGCCAGCAGCATCGCGTTCCTCAATCAGCCCCAGCATTTT CASSIAFLNQPQHF
15 . . TRBJ1-1 TRBV7-2 TGTGCCAGCAGCTTAGTTGGAACAGCCAACACTGAAGCTTTCTTT CASSLVGTANTEAFF
15 . . TRBJ1-3 TRBV11-3 TGTGCCAGCAGCCCCCTGACAGGCGTACCAAACACCATATATTTT CASSPLTGVPNTIYF
14 . . TRBJ2-1 TRBV10-2 TGCGCCACCATACTAGCTAGCTCCTACAATGAGCAGTTCTTC CATILASSYNEQFF
13 . . TRBJ1-2 TRBV10-3 TGTGCCATCAGCCTTGACATTAACTATGGCTACACCTTC CAISLDINYGYTF
15 few TRBD1 TRBJ1-6 TRBV6-5 TGTGCCAGCATCCCGGGACAGGGGTATAATTCACCCCTCCACTTT CASIPGQGYNSPLHF
16 . TRBD1 TRBJ1-1 TRBV19 TGTGCCAGTAGTATCCTAACAGGGGGACTGAACACTGAAGCTTTCTTT CASSILTGGLNTEAFF
11 once . TRBJ1-6 TRBV2 TGTGCCAGCAGCTTGAATTCACCCCTCCACTTT CASSLNSPLHF
10 once . TRBJ2-1 TRBV29-1 TGCGGCATACAGCGGAATGAGCAGTTCTTC CGIQRNEQFF
12 few . TRBJ2-7 TRBV12-5 TGTGCTAGTGGTCCCACTTCGCGCGAGCAGTACTTC CASGPTSREQYF
14 . . TRBJ2-2 TRBV30 TGTGCCTGGGAGGGAGCTCCGAACACCGGGGAGCTGTTTTTT CAWEGAPNTGELFF
16 . . TRBJ1-1 TRBV13 TGTGCCAGCAGCTCGGCCGCGACAGGCCTCAATAAGGGGGCTTTCTTT CASSSAATGLNKGAFF
12 . TRBD2 TRBJ2-1 TRBV9 TGTGCCAGCGGACTAGCCGACAATGAGCAGTTCTTC CASGLADNEQFF
16 . . TRBJ1-1 TRBV11-2 TGTGCCAGCAACAAAGTCGGGGGGCGCCTGGACACTGAAGCTTTCTTT CASNKVGGRLDTEAFF
15 . TRBD2 TRBJ2-3 TRBV10-2 TGCGCCAGCAGTTACCTAGCGGAATACACAGATACGCAGTATTTT CASSYLAEYTDTQYF
15 . TRBD1 TRBJ1-2 TRBV2 TGTGCCAGCAGCCACCCTGGGACAGGGGGCAATGGCTACACCTTC CASSHPGTGGNGYTF
16 . TRBD1 TRBJ2-3 TRBV7-8 TGTGCCAGCAGCAGAGGGACAGGGATCAGCACAGATACGCAGTATTTT CASSRGTGISTDTQYF
15 . TRBD1 TRBJ2-3 TRBV7-9 TGTGCCAGCAGCTTAACACAGGGGTACGCAGATACGCAGTATTTT CASSLTQGYADTQYF
13 . . TRBJ1-1 TRBV9 TGTGCCAGCAGCGCCGGGTTGAACACTGAAGCTTTCTTT CASSAGLNTEAFF
15 once TRBD1 TRBJ1-2 TRBV4-1 TGCGCCAGCAGCCAAGATCCGGGACAGCGCTATGGCTACACCTTC CASSQDPGQRYGYTF
15 . TRBD2 TRBJ2-1 TRBV7-2 TGTGCCAGCAGCCCAGCGGGGGGGCCCTACAATGAGCAGTTCTTC CASSPAGGPYNEQFF
14 . . TRBJ1-1 TRBV7-9 TGTGCCAGCAGCTTGGGAGGGACCAACACTGAAGCTTTCTTT CASSLGGTNTEAFF
19 . TRBD2 TRBJ2-3 TRBV4-1 TGCGCCAGCAGCCAAGAGGTGCCGCGGGGGGGCGTTCGAACAGATACGCAGTATTTT CASSQEVPRGGVRTDTQYF
14 . TRBD1 TRBJ1-1 TRBV27 TGTGCCAGCAGTGTAATCCAGGGGGAAGAGGAAGCTTTCTTT CASSVIQGEEEAFF
17 . TRBD2 TRBJ2-1 TRBV19 TGTGCCAGTAGTATAACGACTAGCGGGAGGGTCGGGAATGAGCAGTTCTTC CASSITTSGRVGNEQFF
15 . . TRBJ2-2 TRBV27 TGTGCCAGCAGTTTAACCGGCGGGATGACCGGGGAGCTGTTTTTT CASSLTGGMTGELFF
13 . TRBD1 TRBJ2-7 TRBV6-6 TGTGCCAGCAGTCGCGACAGGGAATACGAGCAGTACTTC CASSRDREYEQYF
13 . . TRBJ2-1 TRBV5-4 TGTGCCAGCAGCTTGCCGGCGCGGAATGAGCAGTTCTTC CASSLPARNEQFF
14 few . TRBJ1-1 TRBV18 TGTGCCAGCTCACCAATTACCGAGGACACTGAAGCTTTCTTT CASSPITEDTEAFF
14 . . TRBJ1-2 TRBV5-6 TGTGCCAGCAGCTTACTTTGGGGGCTAGATGGCTACACCTTC CASSLLWGLDGYTF
18 many TRBD2 TRBJ2-3 TRBV4-2 TGTGCCAGCAGCCAACCCCTCGGACTAGCGGGGAGCACAGATACGCAGTATTTT CASSQPLGLAGSTDTQYF
14 once TRBD2 TRBJ2-7 TRBV27 TGTGCCAGCAGTTTAGCGGGAGGGCCCTACGAGCAGTACTTC CASSLAGGPYEQYF
14 many TRBD1 TRBJ1-2 TRBV27 TGTGCCAGCAGGATAACAGGGGGCGACAATGGCTACACCTTC CASRITGGDNGYTF
16 . TRBD1 TRBJ1-2 TRBV11-3 TGTGCCAGCAGCTCCCCCGGGACAGGGGCTGGCTATGGCTACACCTTC CASSSPGTGAGYGYTF
13 . . TRBJ1-2 TRBV14 TGTGCCAGCAGCGCCAGGCTTAACTATGGCTACACCTTC CASSARLNYGYTF
15 once TRBD2 TRBJ2-1 TRBV30 TGTGCCTGGAGTTGGGGGGGGAGCTCCTACAATGAGCAGTTCTTC CAWSWGGSSYNEQFF
13 . . TRBJ1-1 TRBV11-3 TGTGCCAGCAGCTTACAGGGTAGCACTGAAGCTTTCTTT CASSLQGSTEAFF
13 . TRBD1 TRBJ1-4 TRBV7-9 TGTGCCAGCAGCTTAGGGACAGGTGAAAAACTGTTTTTT CASSLGTGEKLFF